Reported below is one TCR beta chain. V shed 0 bases, J shed 7 bases, and the junction held 7 bases outside the gene matches. This CDR3 is 15 amino acids long. Looked up from germline, CDR1 is DFQATT and CDR2 is SNEGSKA (reference sequence). The data stem from a study of CD8+CD57+ T cells in acquired aplastic anemia. Profiling of TCR beta VDJ combinations and CDR3 sequences used genomic DNA as template. One entry per CDR3 protein results from TCRdb running MiXCR on the reads. The table has about 190,000 distinct CDR3 sequences, less than 65% seen once. V is TRBV20-1 and J is TRBJ2-1; TRBD2 matches 9 bases. The specimen sequenced was sorted CD4+, CD8+, or CD8+CD57+ T cells (not recorded which) from PBMCs. The clonotype originates from a human donor with severe aplastic anemia or a healthy control (not recorded which). The CDR3 loop is CSARDRTSGGNEQFF. DNA for the CDR3: TGCAGTGCTAGAGATCGGACCAGCGGGGGGAATGAGCAGTTCTTC.